A selection of T cell receptor beta chains follows, all from one sample in a study of early T cells in non-severe SARS-CoV-2 infection. Using its own MiXCR run on the 5' RACE reads, TCRdb lists one record per CDR3 protein. The sample carries tens of thousands of distinct CDR3 sequences, 8% to 10% recorded once. The source material was whole blood. These receptors originate from an adult who was a healthcare worker with PCR-confirmed SARS-CoV-2 infection or an uninfected control (not recorded which). CDR3s include the opening cysteine and the closing phenylalanine or tryptophan. A D gene is named only where the DNA matches it firmly. Clone size is shown for a subset of rows, as once, few, many or a class of expanded clone.

J gene,V gene,clone size,D gene,CDR3 protein,CDR3 DNA
TRBJ2-1,TRBV7-9,few,-,CASSSEVREQFF,TGTGCCAGCAGTTCAGAGGTCAGGGAGCAGTTCTTC
TRBJ2-1,TRBV20-1,many,-,CSANFEQFF,TGCAGTGCTAATTTTGAGCAGTTCTTC
TRBJ2-1,TRBV6-4,few,-,CASTKDGSGEQFF,TGTGCCAGCACTAAGGACGGGTCCGGTGAGCAGTTCTTC
TRBJ2-2,TRBV11-2,few,TRBD2,CASSSPPGLATTGELFF,TGTGCCAGCAGTTCCCCACCGGGACTAGCGACCACCGGGGAGCTGTTTTTT
TRBJ1-1,TRBV2,many,-,CASSVRFREAFF,TGTGCCAGCAGTGTTCGATTCAGAGAAGCTTTCTTT
TRBJ2-7,TRBV12-3/TRBV12-4,many,-,CASRSGPRVHEQYF,TGTGCCAGCAGGTCGGGACCAAGAGTCCACGAGCAGTACTTC
TRBJ1-1,TRBV25-1,few,-,CASSELGGRGTEAFF,TGTGCCAGCAGTGAATTAGGGGGGCGAGGGACTGAAGCTTTCTTT
TRBJ2-5,TRBV7-6,few,TRBD1,CASSLQTGSGETQYF,TGTGCCAGCAGCCTACAGACAGGGAGTGGAGAGACCCAGTACTTC
TRBJ2-1,TRBV10-3,many,TRBD2,CAISQPGLAGYNEQFF,TGTGCCATCAGTCAACCGGGACTAGCGGGATATAATGAGCAGTTCTTC
TRBJ1-1,TRBV12-3/TRBV12-4,few,-,CASSLSMGNTEAFF,TGTGCCAGCAGTTTATCAATGGGGAACACTGAAGCTTTCTTT
TRBJ2-7,TRBV2,few,-,CASSAGHYEQYF,TGTGCCAGCAGTGCGGGGCATTACGAGCAGTACTTC
TRBJ2-2,TRBV18,many,-,CASSSRRPGAAGELFF,TGTGCCAGCTCATCAAGACGACCAGGGGCCGCCGGGGAGCTGTTTTTT
TRBJ2-7,TRBV25-1,many,TRBD1,CASSAGQGFSYEQYF,TGTGCCAGCAGTGCCGGACAGGGGTTTTCCTACGAGCAGTACTTC
TRBJ2-5,TRBV7-2,many,TRBD2,CASSFPGLAGQETQYF,TGTGCCAGCAGCTTTCCAGGACTAGCGGGGCAAGAGACCCAGTACTTC
TRBJ1-1,TRBV7-9,many,-,CASSLVGVYGEAFF,TGTGCCAGCAGCTTAGTAGGGGTTTATGGTGAAGCTTTCTTT
TRBJ2-3,TRBV20-1,-,-,CSGLDRSTDTQYF,TGCAGTGGCCTCGACAGAAGCACAGATACGCAGTATTTC
TRBJ1-6,TRBV12-3/TRBV12-4,many,-,CASSPGDGSPLHF,TGTGCCAGCAGTCCCGGGGACGGTTCACCCCTCCACTTT
TRBJ2-7,TRBV20-1,few,TRBD2,CSARAMELAGEQYF,TGCAGTGCTAGAGCTATGGAACTAGCGGGCGAGCAGTACTTC
TRBJ2-1,TRBV11-3,many,TRBD2,CASSLEGSGNNEQFF,TGTGCCAGCAGCTTAGAGGGGAGCGGGAACAATGAGCAGTTCTTC
TRBJ1-4,TRBV29-1,many,-,CSASGTTVEKLFF,TGCAGCGCCTCCGGGACGACGGTTGAAAAACTGTTTTTT
TRBJ2-2,TRBV7-2,-,TRBD2,CASRSTSGSRKTGELFF,TGTGCCAGCAGGTCGACTAGCGGGAGTAGAAAAACCGGGGAGCTGTTTTTT
TRBJ2-2,TRBV20-1,many,TRBD2,CSAWGTSGRAAGELFF,TGCAGTGCTTGGGGGACTAGCGGGAGGGCGGCCGGGGAGCTGTTTTTT
TRBJ1-1,TRBV20-1,few,-,CSARSLNTEAFF,TGCAGTGCTAGATCACTGAACACTGAAGCTTTCTTT
TRBJ2-2,TRBV5-1,many,TRBD2,CASKQGASGSPGELFF,TGCGCCAGCAAACAGGGCGCTAGCGGGAGCCCCGGGGAGCTGTTTTTT
TRBJ2-3,TRBV20-1,few,-,CSARGRGASTDTQYF,TGCAGTGCAAGGGGGCGGGGAGCAAGCACAGATACGCAGTATTTT
TRBJ1-3,TRBV3-1,-,-,CASSRGPQGGNTIYF,TGTGCCAGCAGCCGGGGGCCGCAGGGTGGAAACACCATATATTTT
TRBJ2-1,TRBV27,-,-,CASGGASGLNEQFF,TGTGCCAGCGGGGGGGCTAGCGGTTTAAATGAGCAGTTCTTC
TRBJ1-6,TRBV19,many,-,CASQRNLYNSPLHF,TGTGCCAGTCAAAGGAACCTCTACAATTCACCCCTCCACTTT
TRBJ2-3,TRBV5-4,-,TRBD2,CASSLGAGVSTDTQYF,TGTGCCAGCAGCTTGGGAGCGGGGGTTAGCACAGATACGCAGTATTTT
TRBJ2-5,TRBV29-1,many,TRBD1,CSAEARDSQETQYF,TGCAGCGCAGAGGCTAGGGACAGCCAAGAGACCCAGTACTTC